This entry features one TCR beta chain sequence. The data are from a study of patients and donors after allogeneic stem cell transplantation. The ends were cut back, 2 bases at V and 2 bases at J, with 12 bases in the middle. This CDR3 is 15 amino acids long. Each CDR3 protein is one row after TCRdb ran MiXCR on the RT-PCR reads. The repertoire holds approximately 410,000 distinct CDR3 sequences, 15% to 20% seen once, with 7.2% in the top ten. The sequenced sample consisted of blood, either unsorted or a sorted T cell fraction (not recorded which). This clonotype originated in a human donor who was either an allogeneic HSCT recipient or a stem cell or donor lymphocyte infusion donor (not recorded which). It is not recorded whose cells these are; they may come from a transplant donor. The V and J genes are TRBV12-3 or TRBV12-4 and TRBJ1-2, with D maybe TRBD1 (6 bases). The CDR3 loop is CASSLRNRANYGYTF. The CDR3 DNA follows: TGTGCCAGCAGTTTACGGAACAGGGCAAACTATGGCTACACCTTC.